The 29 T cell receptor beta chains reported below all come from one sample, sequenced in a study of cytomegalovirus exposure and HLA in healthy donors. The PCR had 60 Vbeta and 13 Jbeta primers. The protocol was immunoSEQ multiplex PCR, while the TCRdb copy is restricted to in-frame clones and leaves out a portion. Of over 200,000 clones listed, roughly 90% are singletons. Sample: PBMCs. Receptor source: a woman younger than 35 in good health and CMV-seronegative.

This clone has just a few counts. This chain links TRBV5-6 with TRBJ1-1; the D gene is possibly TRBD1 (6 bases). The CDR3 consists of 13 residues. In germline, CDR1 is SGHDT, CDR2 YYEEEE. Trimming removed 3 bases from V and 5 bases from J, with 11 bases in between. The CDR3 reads CASSWNRGTEAFF. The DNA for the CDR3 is TGTGCCAGCAGCTGGAATAGGGGGACTGAAGCTTTCTTT.

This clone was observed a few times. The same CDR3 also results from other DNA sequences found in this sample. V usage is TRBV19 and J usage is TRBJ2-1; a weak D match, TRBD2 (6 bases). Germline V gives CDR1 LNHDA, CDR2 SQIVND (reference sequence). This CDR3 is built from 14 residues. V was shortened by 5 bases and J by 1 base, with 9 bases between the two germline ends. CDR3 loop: CASSRGGSYNEQFF. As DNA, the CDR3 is TGTGCCAGTAGTCGGGGAGGTTCCTACAATGAGCAGTTCTTC.

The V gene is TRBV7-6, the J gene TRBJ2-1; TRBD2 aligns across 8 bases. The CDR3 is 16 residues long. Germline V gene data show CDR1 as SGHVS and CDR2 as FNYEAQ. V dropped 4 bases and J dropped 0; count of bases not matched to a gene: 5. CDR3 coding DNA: TGTGCCAGCAGCTCCGCGGGGGGTGGCTCCTACAATGAGCAGTTCTTC. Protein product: CASSSAGGGSYNEQFF.

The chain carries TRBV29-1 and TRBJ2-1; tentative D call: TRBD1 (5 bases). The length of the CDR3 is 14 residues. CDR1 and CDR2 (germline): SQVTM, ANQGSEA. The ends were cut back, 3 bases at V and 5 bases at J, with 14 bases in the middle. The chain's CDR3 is CSVERQGKDNEQFF. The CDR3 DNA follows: TGCAGCGTTGAGAGGCAGGGAAAGGACAATGAGCAGTTCTTC.

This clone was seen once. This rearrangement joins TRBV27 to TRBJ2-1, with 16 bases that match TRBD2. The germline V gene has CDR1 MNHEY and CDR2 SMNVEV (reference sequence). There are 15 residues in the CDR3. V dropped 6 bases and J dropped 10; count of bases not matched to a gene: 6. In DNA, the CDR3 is TGTGCCAGCAGATCGGGACTAGCGGGAGGGGGGGAGCAGTTCTTC. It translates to CASRSGLAGGGEQFF.

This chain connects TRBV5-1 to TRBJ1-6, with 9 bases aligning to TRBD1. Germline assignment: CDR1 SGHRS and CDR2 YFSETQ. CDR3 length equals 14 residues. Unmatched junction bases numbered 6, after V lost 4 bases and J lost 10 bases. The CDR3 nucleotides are TGCGCCAGCAGCGCCGGGACAGGGAACTCACCCCTCCACTTT. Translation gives CASSAGTGNSPLHF. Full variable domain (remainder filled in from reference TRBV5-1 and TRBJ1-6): KAGVTQTPRYLIKTRGQQVTLSCSPISGHRSVSWYQQTPGQGLQFLFEYFSETQRNKGNFPGRFSGRQFSNSRSEMNVSTLELGDSALYLCASSAGTGNSPLHFGNGTRLTVT.

CDR3 sequence: CASTLQRAGDTEAFF. The CDR3 bases are TGTGCCAGCACCCTACAGCGGGCAGGAGACACTGAAGCTTTCTTT. The chain is built from TRBV6-1 and TRBJ1-1; D call uncertain. The CDR3 is 15 residues long. Trimming pared 7 bases from V and 3 bases from J, leaving 18 bases between. The germline V gene has CDR1 MNHNS and CDR2 SASEGT.

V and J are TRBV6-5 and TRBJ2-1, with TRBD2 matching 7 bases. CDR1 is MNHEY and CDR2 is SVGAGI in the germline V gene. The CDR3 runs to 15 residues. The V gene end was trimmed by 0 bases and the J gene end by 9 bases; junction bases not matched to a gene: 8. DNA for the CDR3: TGTGCCAGCAGTTACTCTATAGCGGGCCAAGTTGAGCAGTTCTTC. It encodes CASSYSIAGQVEQFF.

The CDR3 loop is CASSPVSGQGIYEQYF. The CDR3 DNA reads TGTGCCAGCTCACCCGTCTCGGGACAGGGCATCTACGAGCAGTACTTC. The V call is TRBV18, the J call TRBJ2-7, with 9 nucleotides matching TRBD1. Germline assignment: CDR1 KGHSH and CDR2 LQKENI. The CDR3 covers 16 residues. V dropped 3 bases and J dropped 3; count of bases not matched to a gene: 9.

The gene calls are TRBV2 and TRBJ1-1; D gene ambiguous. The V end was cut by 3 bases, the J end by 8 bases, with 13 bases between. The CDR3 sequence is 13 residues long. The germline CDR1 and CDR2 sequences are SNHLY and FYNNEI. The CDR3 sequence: CASSDGPKREAFF. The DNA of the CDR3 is TGTGCCAGCAGTGACGGTCCTAAGAGAGAAGCTTTCTTT.

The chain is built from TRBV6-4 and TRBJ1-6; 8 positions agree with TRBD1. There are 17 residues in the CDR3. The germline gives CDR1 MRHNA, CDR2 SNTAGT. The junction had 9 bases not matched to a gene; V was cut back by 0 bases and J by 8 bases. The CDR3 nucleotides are TGTGCCAGCAGTGACTCGTTAATGGACAGGGAAGATTCACCCCTCCACTTT. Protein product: CASSDSLMDREDSPLHF.

The CDR3 DNA reads TGCGCCAGCAGCCACAACCCGGGGGGGGGCTCCTACGAGCAGTACTTC. Encoded protein: CASSHNPGGGSYEQYF. The chain has TRBV4-3 and TRBJ2-7; 8 bases are a match to TRBD2. CDR3 length: 16 amino acids. CDR1 is LGHNA, CDR2 YSLEER, per germline. V lost 3 bases to trimming and J lost 0 bases; unmatched junction nucleotides: 7.

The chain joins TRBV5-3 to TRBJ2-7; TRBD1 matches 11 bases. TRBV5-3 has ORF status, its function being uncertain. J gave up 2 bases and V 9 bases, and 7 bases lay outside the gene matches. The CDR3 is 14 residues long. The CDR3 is CATRQDRGPYEQYF. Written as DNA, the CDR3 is TGTGCCACCCGGCAGGACAGGGGGCCCTACGAGCAGTACTTC.

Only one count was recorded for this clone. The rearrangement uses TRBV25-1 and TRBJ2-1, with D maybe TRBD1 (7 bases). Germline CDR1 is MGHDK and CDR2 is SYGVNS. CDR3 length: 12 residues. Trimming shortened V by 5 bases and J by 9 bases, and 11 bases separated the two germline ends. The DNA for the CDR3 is TGTGCCAGCAGTCCAGGGGGAGGTGAGCAGTTCTTC. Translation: CASSPGGGEQFF.

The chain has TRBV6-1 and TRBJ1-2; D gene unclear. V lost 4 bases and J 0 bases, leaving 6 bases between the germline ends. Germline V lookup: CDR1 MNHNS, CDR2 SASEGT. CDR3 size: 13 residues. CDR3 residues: CASSGYSNYGYTF. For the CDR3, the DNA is TGTGCCAGCAGTGGCTATTCTAACTATGGCTACACCTTC.

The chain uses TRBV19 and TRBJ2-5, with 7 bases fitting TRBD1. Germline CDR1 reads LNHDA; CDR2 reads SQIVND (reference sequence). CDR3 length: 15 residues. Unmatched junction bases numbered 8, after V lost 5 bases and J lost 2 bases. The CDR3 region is CASSARDSAQETQYF. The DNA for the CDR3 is TGTGCCAGTAGTGCTCGGGACAGCGCACAAGAGACCCAGTACTTC.

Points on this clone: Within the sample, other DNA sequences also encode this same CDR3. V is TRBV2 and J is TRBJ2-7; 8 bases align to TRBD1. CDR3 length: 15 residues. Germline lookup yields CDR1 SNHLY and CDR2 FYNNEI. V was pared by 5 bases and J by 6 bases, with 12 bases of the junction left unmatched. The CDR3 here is CASSRSIGQGREQYF. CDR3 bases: TGTGCCAGCAGTAGATCGATCGGACAGGGACGCGAGCAGTACTTC.

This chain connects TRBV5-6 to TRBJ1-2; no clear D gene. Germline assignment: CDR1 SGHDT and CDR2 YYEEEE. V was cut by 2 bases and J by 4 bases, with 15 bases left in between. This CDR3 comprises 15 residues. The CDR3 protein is CASSFQGVGIYGYTF. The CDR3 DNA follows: TGTGCCAGCAGCTTCCAAGGAGTAGGAATCTATGGCTACACCTTC.

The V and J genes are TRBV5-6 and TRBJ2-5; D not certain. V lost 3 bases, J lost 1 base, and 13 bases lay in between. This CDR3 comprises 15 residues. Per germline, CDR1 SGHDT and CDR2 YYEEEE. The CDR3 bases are TGTGCCAGCAGCTGGGCATTGGCGATCCAAGAGACCCAGTACTTC. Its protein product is CASSWALAIQETQYF. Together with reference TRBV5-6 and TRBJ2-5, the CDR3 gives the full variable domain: DAGVTQSPTHLIKTRGQQVTLRCSPKSGHDTVSWYQQALGQGPQFIFQYYEEEERQRGNFPDRFSGHQFPNYSSELNVNALLLGDSALYLCASSWALAIQETQYFGPGTRLLVL.

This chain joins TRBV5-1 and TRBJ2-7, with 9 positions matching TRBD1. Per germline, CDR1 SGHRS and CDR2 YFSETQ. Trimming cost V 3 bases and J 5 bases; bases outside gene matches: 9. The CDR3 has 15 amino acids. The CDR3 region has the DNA TGCGCCAGCAGCTCCCAGGGACAGGGAGGCAACGAGCAGTACTTC. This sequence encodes CASSSQGQGGNEQYF.

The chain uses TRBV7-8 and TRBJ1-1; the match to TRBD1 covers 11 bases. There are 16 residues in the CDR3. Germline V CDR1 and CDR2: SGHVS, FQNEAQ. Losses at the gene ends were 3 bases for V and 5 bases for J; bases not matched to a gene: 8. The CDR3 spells CASSFRTGGPLTEAFF. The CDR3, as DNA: TGTGCCAGCAGCTTCCGGACAGGGGGCCCATTGACTGAAGCTTTCTTT.

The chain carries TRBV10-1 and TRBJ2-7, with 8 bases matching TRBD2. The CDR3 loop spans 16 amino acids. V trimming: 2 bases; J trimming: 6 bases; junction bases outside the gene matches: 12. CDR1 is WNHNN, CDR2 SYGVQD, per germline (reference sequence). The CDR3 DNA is TGCGCCAGCAGTGAGGAGAAGGCGGGGGGTCTTTCCGAGCAGTACTTC. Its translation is CASSEEKAGGLSEQYF.

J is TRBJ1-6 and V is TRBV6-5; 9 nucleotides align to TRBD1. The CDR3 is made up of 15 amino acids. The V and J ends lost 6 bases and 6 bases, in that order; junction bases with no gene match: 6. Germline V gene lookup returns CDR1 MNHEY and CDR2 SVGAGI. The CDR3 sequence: CASRGTGWGNSPLHF. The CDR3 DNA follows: TGTGCCAGCAGGGGGACAGGGTGGGGTAATTCACCCCTCCACTTT.

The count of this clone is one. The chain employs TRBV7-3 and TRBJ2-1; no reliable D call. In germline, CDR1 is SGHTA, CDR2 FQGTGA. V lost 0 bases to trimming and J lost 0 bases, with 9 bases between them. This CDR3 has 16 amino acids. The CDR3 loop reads CASSLTRPSSYNEQFF. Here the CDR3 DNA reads TGTGCCAGCAGCTTAACAAGGCCTAGCTCCTACAATGAGCAGTTCTTC.

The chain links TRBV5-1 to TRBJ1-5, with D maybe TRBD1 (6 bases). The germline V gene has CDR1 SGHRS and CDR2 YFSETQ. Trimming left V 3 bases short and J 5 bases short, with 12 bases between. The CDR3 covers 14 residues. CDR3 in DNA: TGCGCCAGCAGCTCCACAGGGCTGGATCAGCCCCAGCATTTT. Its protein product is CASSSTGLDQPQHF.

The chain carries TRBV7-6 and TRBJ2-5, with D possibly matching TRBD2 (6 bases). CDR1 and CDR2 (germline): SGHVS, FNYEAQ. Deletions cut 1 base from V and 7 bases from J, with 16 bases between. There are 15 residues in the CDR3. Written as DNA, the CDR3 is TGTGCCAGCAGCTTAGATGCGGGGTACCAGGGGACCCAGTACTTC. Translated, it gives CASSLDAGYQGTQYF.

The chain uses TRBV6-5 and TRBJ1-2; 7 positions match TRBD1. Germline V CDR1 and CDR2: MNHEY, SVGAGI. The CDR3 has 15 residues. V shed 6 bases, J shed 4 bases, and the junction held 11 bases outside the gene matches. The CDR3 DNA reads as TGTGCCAGCAGGCCTCCGGGACAGAGTTTCTATGGCTACACCTTC. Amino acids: CASRPPGQSFYGYTF.

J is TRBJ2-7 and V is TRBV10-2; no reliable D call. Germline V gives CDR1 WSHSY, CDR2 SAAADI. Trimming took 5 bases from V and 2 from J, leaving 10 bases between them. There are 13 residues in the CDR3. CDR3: CASSPDGPYEQYF. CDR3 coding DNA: TGCGCCAGCAGTCCCGATGGGCCCTACGAGCAGTACTTC.

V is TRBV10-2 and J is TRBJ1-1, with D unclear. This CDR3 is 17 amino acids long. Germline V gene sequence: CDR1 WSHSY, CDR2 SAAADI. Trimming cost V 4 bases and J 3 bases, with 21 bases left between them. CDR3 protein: CASSALLGPMKDTEAFF. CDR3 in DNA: TGCGCCAGCAGTGCTCTTTTGGGCCCTATGAAGGACACTGAAGCTTTCTTT.